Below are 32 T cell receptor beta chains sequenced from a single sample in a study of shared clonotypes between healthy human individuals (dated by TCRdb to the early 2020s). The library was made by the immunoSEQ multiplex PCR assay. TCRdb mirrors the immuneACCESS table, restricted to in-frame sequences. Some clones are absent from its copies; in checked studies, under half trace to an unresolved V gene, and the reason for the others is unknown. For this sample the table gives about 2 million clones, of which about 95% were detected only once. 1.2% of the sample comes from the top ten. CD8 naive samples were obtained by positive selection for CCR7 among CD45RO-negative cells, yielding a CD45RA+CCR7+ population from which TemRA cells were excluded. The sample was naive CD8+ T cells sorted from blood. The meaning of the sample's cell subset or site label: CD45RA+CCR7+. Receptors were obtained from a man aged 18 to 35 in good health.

Here the CDR3 reads CASSQDPGEAYEQYF. The CDR3 nucleotides read TGCGCCAGCAGCCAAGATCCGGGGGAAGCCTACGAGCAGTACTTC. The chain is built from TRBV4-3 and TRBJ2-7; TRBD2 is a possible D gene (6 bases). This CDR3 region has 15 residues. Germline CDR1 and CDR2: LGHNA and YSLEER. The germline V and J ends were trimmed by 0 bases and 2 bases, with 11 bases remaining between them.

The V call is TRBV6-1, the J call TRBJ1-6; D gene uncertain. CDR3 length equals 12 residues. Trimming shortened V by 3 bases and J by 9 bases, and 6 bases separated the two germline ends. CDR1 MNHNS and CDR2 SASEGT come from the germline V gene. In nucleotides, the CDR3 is TGTGCCAGCAGTGAGTATGGTTCACCCCTCCACTTT. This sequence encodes CASSEYGSPLHF.

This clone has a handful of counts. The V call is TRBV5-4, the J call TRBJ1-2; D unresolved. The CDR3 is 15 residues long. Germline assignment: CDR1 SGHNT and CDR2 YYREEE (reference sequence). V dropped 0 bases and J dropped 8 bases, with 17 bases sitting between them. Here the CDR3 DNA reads TGTGCCAGCAGCTTGGCCCCGGGCATTGGCTTGGGCTACACCTTC. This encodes CASSLAPGIGLGYTF.

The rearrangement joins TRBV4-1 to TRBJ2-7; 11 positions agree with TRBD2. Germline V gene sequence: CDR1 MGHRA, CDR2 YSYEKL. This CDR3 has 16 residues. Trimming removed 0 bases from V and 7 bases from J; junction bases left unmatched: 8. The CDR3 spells CASSQDTTSGIREQYF. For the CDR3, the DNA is TGCGCCAGCAGCCAAGATACGACTAGCGGGATTAGAGAGCAGTACTTC.

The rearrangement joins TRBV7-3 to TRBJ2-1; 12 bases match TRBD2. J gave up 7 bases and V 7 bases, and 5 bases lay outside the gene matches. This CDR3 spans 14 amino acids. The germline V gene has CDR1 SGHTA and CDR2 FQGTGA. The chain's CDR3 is CASTPSGGENEQFF. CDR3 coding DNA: TGTGCCAGCACCCCTAGCGGGGGGGAGAATGAGCAGTTCTTC.

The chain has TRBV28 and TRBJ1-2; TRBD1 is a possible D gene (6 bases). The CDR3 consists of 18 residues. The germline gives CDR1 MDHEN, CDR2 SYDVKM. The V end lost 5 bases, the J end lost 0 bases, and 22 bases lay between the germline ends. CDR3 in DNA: TGTGCCAGCAGTACCCTGAAACAGGGCTGGATAACTAACTATGGCTACACCTTC. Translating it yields CASSTLKQGWITNYGYTF.

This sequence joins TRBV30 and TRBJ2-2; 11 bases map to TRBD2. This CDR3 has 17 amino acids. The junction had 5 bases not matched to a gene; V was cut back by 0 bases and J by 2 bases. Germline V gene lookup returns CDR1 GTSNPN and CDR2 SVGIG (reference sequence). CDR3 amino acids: CAWSVKLAGANTGELFF. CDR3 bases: TGTGCCTGGAGTGTAAAACTAGCGGGAGCTAACACCGGGGAGCTGTTTTTT.

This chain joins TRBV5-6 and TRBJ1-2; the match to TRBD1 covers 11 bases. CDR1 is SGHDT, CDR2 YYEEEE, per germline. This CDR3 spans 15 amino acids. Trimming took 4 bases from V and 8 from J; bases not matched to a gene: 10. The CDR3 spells CASSDGQGAYLGYTF. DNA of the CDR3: TGTGCCAGCAGCGACGGACAGGGGGCTTATCTGGGCTACACCTTC.

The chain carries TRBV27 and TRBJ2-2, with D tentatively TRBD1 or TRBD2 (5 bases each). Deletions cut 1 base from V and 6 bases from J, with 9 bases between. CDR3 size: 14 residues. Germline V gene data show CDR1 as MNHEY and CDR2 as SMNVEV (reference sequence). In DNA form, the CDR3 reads TGTGCCAGCAGTTTATTCCTGGGGGCCGGGGAGCTGTTTTTT. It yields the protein CASSLFLGAGELFF.

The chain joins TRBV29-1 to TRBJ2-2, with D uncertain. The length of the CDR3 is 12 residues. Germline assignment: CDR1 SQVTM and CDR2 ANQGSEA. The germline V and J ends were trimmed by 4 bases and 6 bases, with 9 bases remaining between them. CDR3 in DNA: TGCAGCGTTGCTGGGGATGCCGGGGAGCTGTTTTTT. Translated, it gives CSVAGDAGELFF.

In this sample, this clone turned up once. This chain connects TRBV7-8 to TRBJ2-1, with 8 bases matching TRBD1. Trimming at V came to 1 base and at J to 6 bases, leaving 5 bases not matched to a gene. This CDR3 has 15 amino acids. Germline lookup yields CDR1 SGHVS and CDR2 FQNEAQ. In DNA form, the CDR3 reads TGTGCCAGCAGCTTAGTGCAGGACAGGGTCAATGAGCAGTTCTTC. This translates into CASSLVQDRVNEQFF.

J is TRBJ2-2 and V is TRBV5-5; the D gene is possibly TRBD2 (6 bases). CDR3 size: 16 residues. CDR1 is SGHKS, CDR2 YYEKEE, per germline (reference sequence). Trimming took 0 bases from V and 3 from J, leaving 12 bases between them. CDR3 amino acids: CASSLETRGYTGELFF. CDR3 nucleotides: TGTGCCAGCAGCTTGGAAACTCGGGGGTACACCGGGGAGCTGTTTTTT.

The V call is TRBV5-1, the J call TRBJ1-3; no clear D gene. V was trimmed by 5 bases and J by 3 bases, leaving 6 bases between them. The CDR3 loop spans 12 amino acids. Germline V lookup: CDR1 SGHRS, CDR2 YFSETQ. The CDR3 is CASSDGGNTIYF. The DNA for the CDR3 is TGCGCCAGCAGTGACGGTGGAAACACCATATATTTT.

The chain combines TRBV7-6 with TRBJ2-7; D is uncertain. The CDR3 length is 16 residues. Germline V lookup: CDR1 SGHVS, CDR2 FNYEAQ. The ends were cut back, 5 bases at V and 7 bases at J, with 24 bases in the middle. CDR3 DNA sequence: TGTGCCAGCAGCCCTTGGGCGAGTATTTCGGGTCTGGAGCAGTACTTC. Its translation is CASSPWASISGLEQYF.

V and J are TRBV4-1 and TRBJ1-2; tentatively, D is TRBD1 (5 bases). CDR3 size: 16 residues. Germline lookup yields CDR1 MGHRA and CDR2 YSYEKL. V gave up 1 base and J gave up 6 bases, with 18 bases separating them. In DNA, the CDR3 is TGCGCCAGCAGCCAAGTCAGTGGGGCGCAGGAGAATGGCTACACCTTC. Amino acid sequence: CASSQVSGAQENGYTF.

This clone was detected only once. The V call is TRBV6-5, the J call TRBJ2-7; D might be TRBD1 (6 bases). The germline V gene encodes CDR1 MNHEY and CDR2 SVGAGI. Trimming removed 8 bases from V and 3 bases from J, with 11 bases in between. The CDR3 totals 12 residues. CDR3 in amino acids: CASWDNLYEQYF. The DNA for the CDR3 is TGTGCCAGCTGGGACAACCTCTACGAGCAGTACTTC.

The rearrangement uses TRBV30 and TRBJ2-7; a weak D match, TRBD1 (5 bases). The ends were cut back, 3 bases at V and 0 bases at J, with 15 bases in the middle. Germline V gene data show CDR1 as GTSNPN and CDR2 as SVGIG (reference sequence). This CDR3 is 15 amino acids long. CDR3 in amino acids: CAWSPYLQGSYEQYF. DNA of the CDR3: TGTGCCTGGAGCCCCTACCTCCAGGGCTCCTACGAGCAGTACTTC.

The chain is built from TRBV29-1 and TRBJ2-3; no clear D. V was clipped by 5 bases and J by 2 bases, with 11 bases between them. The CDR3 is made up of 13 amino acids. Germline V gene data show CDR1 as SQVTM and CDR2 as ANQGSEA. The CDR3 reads CSVPEQNTDTQYF. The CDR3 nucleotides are TGCAGCGTTCCGGAACAGAACACAGATACGCAGTATTTT.

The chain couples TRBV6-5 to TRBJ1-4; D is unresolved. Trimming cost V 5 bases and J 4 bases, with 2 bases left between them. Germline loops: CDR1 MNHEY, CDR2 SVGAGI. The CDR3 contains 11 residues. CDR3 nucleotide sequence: TGTGCCAGCAGTGTTAATGAAAAACTGTTTTTT. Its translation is CASSVNEKLFF.

In DNA form, the CDR3 reads TGTGCCAGCAGCTTACAGGGAAAGGACACTGAAGCTTTCTTT. Translated: CASSLQGKDTEAFF. The chain links TRBV5-6 to TRBJ1-1; the D gene is possibly TRBD1 (6 bases). Trimming took off 2 bases at V and 3 bases at J, with 11 bases between the two ends. This CDR3 is built from 14 residues. Germline lookup yields CDR1 SGHDT and CDR2 YYEEEE.

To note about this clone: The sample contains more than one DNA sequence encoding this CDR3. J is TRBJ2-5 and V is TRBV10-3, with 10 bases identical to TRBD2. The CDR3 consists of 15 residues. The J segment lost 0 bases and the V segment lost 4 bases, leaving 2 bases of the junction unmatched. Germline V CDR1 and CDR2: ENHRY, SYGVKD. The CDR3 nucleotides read TGTGCCATCAGTGGACTAGCGGGCTACCAAGAGACCCAGTACTTC. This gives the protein CAISGLAGYQETQYF.

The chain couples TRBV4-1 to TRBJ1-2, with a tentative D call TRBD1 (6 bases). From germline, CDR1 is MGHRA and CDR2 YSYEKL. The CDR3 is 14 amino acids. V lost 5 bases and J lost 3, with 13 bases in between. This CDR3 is CASSERGGYYGYTF. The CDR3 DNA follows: TGCGCCAGCAGCGAAAGAGGGGGTTACTATGGCTACACCTTC.

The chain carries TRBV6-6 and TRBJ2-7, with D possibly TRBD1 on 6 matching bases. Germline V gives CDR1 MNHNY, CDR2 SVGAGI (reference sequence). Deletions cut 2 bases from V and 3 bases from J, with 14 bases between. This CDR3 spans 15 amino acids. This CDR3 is CASSYGQGSSYEQYF. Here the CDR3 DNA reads TGTGCCAGCAGTTACGGGCAGGGGTCCAGCTACGAGCAGTACTTC.

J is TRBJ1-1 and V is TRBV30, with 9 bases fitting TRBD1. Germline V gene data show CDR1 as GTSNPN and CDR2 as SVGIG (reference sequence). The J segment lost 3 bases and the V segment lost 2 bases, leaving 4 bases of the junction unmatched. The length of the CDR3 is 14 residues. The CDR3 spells CAWSMTGGDTEAFF. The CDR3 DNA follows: TGTGCCTGGAGTATGACAGGGGGGGACACTGAAGCTTTCTTT.

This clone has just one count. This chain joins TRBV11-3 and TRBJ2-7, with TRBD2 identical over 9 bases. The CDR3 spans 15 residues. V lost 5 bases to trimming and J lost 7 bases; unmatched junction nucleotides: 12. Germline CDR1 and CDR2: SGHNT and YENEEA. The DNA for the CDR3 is TGTGCCAGCAGCGATAAATTAGCGGGAGAGCGGGAGCAGTACTTC. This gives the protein CASSDKLAGEREQYF.

CDR3 DNA sequence: TGTGCCAGCAGCTTGGAGGGGGACTCAGAAGCTTTCTTT. It translates to CASSLEGDSEAFF. This chain connects TRBV5-6 to TRBJ1-1; D perhaps matches TRBD1 (6 bases). V lost 0 bases and J lost 8, with 11 bases in between. The CDR3 is 13 amino acids. Germline lookup yields CDR1 SGHDT and CDR2 YYEEEE.

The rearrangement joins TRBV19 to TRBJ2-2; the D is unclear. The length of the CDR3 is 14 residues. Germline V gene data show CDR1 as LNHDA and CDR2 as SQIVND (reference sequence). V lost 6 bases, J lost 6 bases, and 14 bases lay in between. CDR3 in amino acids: CASRFLSFPGELFF. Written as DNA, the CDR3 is TGTGCCAGTAGGTTCCTGAGTTTTCCCGGGGAGCTGTTTTTT.

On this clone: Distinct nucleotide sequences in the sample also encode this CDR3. CDR3: CASSRRGSYEQYF. The CDR3 nucleotides read TGTGCCAGCAGCCGCAGGGGTTCCTACGAGCAGTACTTC. The V and J genes are TRBV7-8 and TRBJ2-7, with a weak D call TRBD1 (6 bases). CDR1 SGHVS and CDR2 FQNEAQ come from the germline V gene. This CDR3 has 13 amino acids. The germline V and J ends were trimmed by 5 bases and 1 base, with 9 bases remaining between them.

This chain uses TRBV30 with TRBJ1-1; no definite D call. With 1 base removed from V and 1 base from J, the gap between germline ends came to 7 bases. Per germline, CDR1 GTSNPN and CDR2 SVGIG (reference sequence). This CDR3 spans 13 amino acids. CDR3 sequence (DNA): TGTGCCTGGAGTGACTCCCCGAACACTGAAGCTTTCTTT. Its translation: CAWSDSPNTEAFF.

The CDR3 reads CASSTSWDLSSKNTGELFF. Written as DNA, the CDR3 is TGTGCCAGCAGTACCTCTTGGGACTTGAGTTCGAAAAACACCGGGGAGCTGTTTTTT. This sequence joins TRBV5-5 and TRBJ2-2, with D perhaps matching TRBD2 (6 bases). The CDR3 covers 19 residues. V was shortened by 5 bases and J by 2 bases, with 25 bases between the two germline ends. Germline assignment: CDR1 SGHKS and CDR2 YYEKEE (reference sequence).

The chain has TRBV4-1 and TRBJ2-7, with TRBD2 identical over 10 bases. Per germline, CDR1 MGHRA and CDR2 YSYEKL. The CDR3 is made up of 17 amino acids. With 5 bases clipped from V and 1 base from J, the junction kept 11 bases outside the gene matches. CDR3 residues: CASSVVAGGGSSYEQYF. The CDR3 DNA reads TGCGCCAGCAGCGTCGTAGCGGGAGGCGGGTCTTCCTACGAGCAGTACTTC.

This CDR3 reads CASSFPAGSYEQYF. For the CDR3, the DNA is TGTGCCAGCAGTTTCCCCGCCGGGTCCTACGAGCAGTACTTC. The chain carries TRBV28 and TRBJ2-5; D unclear. The J call may be faulty, since TRBJ2-7 better matches the DNA end. There are 14 residues in the CDR3. Germline values: CDR1 MDHEN, CDR2 SYDVKM.